These 15 T cell receptor beta chains came from one sample sequenced in a study of cytomegalovirus exposure and HLA in healthy donors. Amplification used 60 Vbeta primers and 13 Jbeta primers. Sequenced by immunoSEQ multiplex PCR; TCRdb stores in-frame clones only, minus some. This table holds 120,000 to 150,000 clones, 66% found once. Sequenced sample: PBMCs. The receptors were gathered from an older woman in good health and CMV-seronegative.

Only one count was recorded for this clone. The chain joins TRBV5-4 to TRBJ2-2; 7 bases match TRBD2. After removal of 3 bases from V and 4 bases from J, the junction contained 15 bases not matched to a gene. The CDR3 is made up of 18 amino acids. Germline V gene data show CDR1 as SGHNT and CDR2 as YYREEE (reference sequence). The CDR3 here is CASSSLAGATFVTGELFF. As DNA, the CDR3 is TGTGCCAGCAGCTCATTGGCGGGAGCGACTTTCGTCACCGGGGAGCTGTTTTTT.

This clone was observed a few times. The CDR3, as DNA: TGTGCCAGCAGCGCGCCGGACTATGGCTACACCTTC. Protein sequence: CASSAPDYGYTF. The J gene is TRBJ1-2, the V gene TRBV9, with D hard to call. This CDR3 has 12 amino acids. V lost 3 bases, J lost 3 bases, and 6 bases lay in between. Germline V gene sequence: CDR1 SGDLS, CDR2 YYNGEE.

This clone showed up just a few times. This chain connects TRBV11-2 to TRBJ2-2; D not resolved. This CDR3 spans 15 amino acids. Germline lookup yields CDR1 SGHAT and CDR2 FQNNGV. Trimming took off 1 base at V and 1 base at J, with 7 bases between the two ends. The CDR3 reads CASSLGGQNTGELFF. The DNA for the CDR3 is TGTGCCAGCAGCTTAGGTGGCCAGAACACCGGGGAGCTGTTTTTT.

The chain recombines TRBV4-2 with TRBJ2-5, with TRBD2 matching 8 bases. The CDR3 covers 16 residues. From germline, CDR1 is LGHNA and CDR2 YNFKEQ. V lost 0 bases to trimming and J lost 5 bases; unmatched junction nucleotides: 8. CDR3 nucleotides: TGTGCCAGCAGCCAAGATCGGGATAGCGGGGTTGAGACCCAGTACTTC. Translation gives CASSQDRDSGVETQYF.

The CDR3 nucleotides are TGCGCCAGCAGCCAAACGGTCCCTGGTCGGTCCACAGATACGCAGTATTTT. Protein sequence: CASSQTVPGRSTDTQYF. This rearrangement joins TRBV5-1 to TRBJ2-3; D unclear. Germline CDR1 and CDR2: SGHRS and YFSETQ. The CDR3 has 17 amino acids. The V and J ends lost 4 bases and 2 bases respectively, with 20 bases between them.

V gene TRBV19 combines with J gene TRBJ1-2; D remains unclear. Germline V CDR1 and CDR2: LNHDA, SQIVND (reference sequence). This CDR3 has 15 amino acids. The V end lost 4 bases, the J end lost 6 bases, and 18 bases lay between the germline ends. This chain's CDR3 is CASSKGDGRFHGYTF. The CDR3 DNA reads as TGTGCCAGTAGTAAGGGAGACGGAAGATTCCATGGCTACACCTTC.

There are a few counts of this clone. V gene TRBV7-9 combines with J gene TRBJ1-1; D not resolved. This CDR3 is 12 amino acids long. CDR1 SEHNR and CDR2 FQNEAQ come from the germline V gene (reference sequence). Trimming left V 0 bases short and J 7 bases short, with 6 bases between. The CDR3 region is CASSLALGEAFF. The CDR3 region has the DNA TGTGCCAGCAGCTTAGCGCTAGGTGAAGCTTTCTTT. The entire variable domain, with the rest obtained from reference TRBV7-9 and TRBJ1-1, is as follows: DTGVSQNPRHKITKRGQNVTFRCDPISEHNRLYWYRQTLGQGPEFLTYFQNEAQLEKSRLLSDRFSAERPKGSFSTLEIQRTEQGDSAMYLCASSLALGEAFFGQGTRLTVV.

The rearrangement joins TRBV7-8 to TRBJ2-2; TRBD1 is a possible D gene (6 bases). CDR1 and CDR2 from the germline V gene are SGHVS and FQNEAQ. V was trimmed by 5 bases and J by 2 bases, leaving 15 bases between them. The CDR3 sequence is 16 residues long. The CDR3 loop is CASSPYRVTNTGELFF. CDR3 sequence (DNA): TGTGCCAGCAGCCCATACAGGGTTACCAACACCGGGGAGCTGTTTTTT.

V is TRBV5-4 and J is TRBJ1-1, with 7 bases identical to TRBD1. The CDR3 spans 14 residues. Germline CDR1 is SGHNT and CDR2 is YYREEE (reference sequence). Trimming at V came to 4 bases and at J to 3 bases, leaving 6 bases not matched to a gene. The CDR3 reads CASSEGARDTEAFF. Here the CDR3 DNA reads TGTGCCAGCAGCGAGGGGGCGAGGGACACTGAAGCTTTCTTT.

As regards this clone: At one boundary the junction diverges from the germline segment, which might be a read error. This chain connects TRBV7-2 to TRBJ2-7, with 11 bases lining up with TRBD2. Germline CDR1 is SGHTA and CDR2 is FQGNSA. This CDR3 spans 16 amino acids. The CDR3 region is CASSIAGGPLIYEQYF. DNA of the CDR3: TGTGCCAGCAGCATAGCGGGGGGGCCCCTTATCTACGAGCAGTACTTC.

V usage is TRBV2 and J usage is TRBJ1-4; unclear D gene. Trimming removed 7 bases from V and 4 bases from J, with 16 bases in between. Germline V gene sequence: CDR1 SNHLY, CDR2 FYNNEI. The CDR3 is 15 amino acids. The CDR3 coding sequence is TGTGCCAGCAACCTCGAAACAGTGCTTAATGAAAAACTGTTTTTT. It codes for CASNLETVLNEKLFF. The full variable domain, rest sourced from reference TRBV2 and TRBJ1-4, is EPEVTQTPSHQVTQMGQEVILRCVPISNHLYFYWYRQILGQKVEFLVSFYNNEISEKSEIFDDQFSVERPDGSNFTLKIRSTKLEDSAMYFCASNLETVLNEKLFFGSGTQLSVL.

The chain joins TRBV6-4 to TRBJ2-3; weak D call: TRBD2 (7 bases). Germline-derived CDR1 and CDR2 are MRHNA and SNTAGT. The CDR3 spans 14 residues. V lost 7 bases and J lost 5, with 16 bases in between. CDR3 loop: CASTTGGPLDTQYF. DNA for the CDR3: TGTGCCAGCACTACCGGGGGGCCCTTAGATACGCAGTATTTT.

This chain connects TRBV28 to TRBJ2-7; no definite D call. Trimming pared 2 bases from V and 3 bases from J, leaving 8 bases between. The length of the CDR3 is 13 residues. Germline lookup yields CDR1 MDHEN and CDR2 SYDVKM. This CDR3 is CASSLGPVYEQYF. The DNA for the CDR3 is TGTGCCAGCAGTTTAGGCCCCGTCTACGAGCAGTACTTC.

V gene TRBV23-1 combines with J gene TRBJ1-2, with TRBD1 matching over 9 bases. TRBV23-1 is classed as an ORF, of uncertain function. This CDR3 contains 15 residues. With 10 bases clipped from V and 4 bases from J, the junction kept 13 bases outside the gene matches. The CDR3 loop reads CATQGRDRDIYGYTF. Written as DNA, the CDR3 is TGCGCCACCCAGGGGAGGGACAGGGATATCTATGGCTACACCTTC.

The rearrangement links TRBV6-5 to TRBJ1-2; a possible D gene is TRBD1 (6 bases). V shed 3 bases and J shed 7 bases, with 12 bases lying between them. This CDR3 is 13 amino acids long. Germline V lookup: CDR1 MNHEY, CDR2 SVGAGI. CDR3 loop: CASSYQGSGGYTF. DNA for the CDR3: TGTGCCAGCAGTTATCAGGGGAGCGGTGGCTACACCTTC.